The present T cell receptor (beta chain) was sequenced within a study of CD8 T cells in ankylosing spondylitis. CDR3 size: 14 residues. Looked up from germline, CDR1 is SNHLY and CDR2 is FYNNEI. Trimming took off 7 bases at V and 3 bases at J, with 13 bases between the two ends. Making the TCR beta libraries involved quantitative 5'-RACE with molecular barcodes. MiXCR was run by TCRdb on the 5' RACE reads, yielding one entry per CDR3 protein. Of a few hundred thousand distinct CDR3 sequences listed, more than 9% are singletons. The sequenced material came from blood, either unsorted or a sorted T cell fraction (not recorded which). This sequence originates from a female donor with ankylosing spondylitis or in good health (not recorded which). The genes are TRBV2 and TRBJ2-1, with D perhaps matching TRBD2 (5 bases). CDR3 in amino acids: CASNPTGNYNEQFF. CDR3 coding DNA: TGTGCCAGCAACCCAACCGGGAACTACAATGAGCAGTTCTTC.